This T cell receptor beta chain came from a study of blood T cell repertoires in COVID-19. Across the study: Acute and convalescent COVID-19 samples came from the United States, Italy and Spain. Nucleic acid was either cDNA or gDNA, and it came from T cells, B-cell-depleted T cells, or PBMCs.

Per the original data handling: Cell counts per sample came from amplifying reference gene primers. The repertoire was sequenced with immunoSEQ multiplex PCR; TCRdb's copy has only in-frame clones and lacks some. The DNA was the basis for D and trimming; V, J and clone size are from that table. The sample carries a few hundred thousand clones, roughly nine tenths recorded once. This CDR3 has 16 amino acids. The V gene end was trimmed by 5 bases and the J gene end by 5 bases; junction bases not matched to a gene: 13. Per the germline V gene, CDR1 is SGHRS and CDR2 is YFSETQ. The clonotype was recovered from a man aged 18 to 30 with active or convalescent COVID-19. The sequenced sample was peripheral blood. The chain is built from TRBV5-1 and TRBJ2-7; TRBD1 aligns across 10 bases. DNA for the CDR3: TGCGCCAGCAGTTTTAACCCCGGGACAGGGGTTAACGAGCAGTACTTC. This gives the protein CASSFNPGTGVNEQYF.